These 4 T cell receptor beta chains were sequenced from one sample in a study of shared clonotypes between healthy human individuals. Naivety among CD8 cells was defined by CD45RO negativity and positive CCR7 selection, thereby excluding terminally differentiated effector memory CD45RA+ cells. The method was immunoSEQ multiplex PCR; TCRdb's version includes in-frame clones alone and lacks a portion of them. The sample contains around 600,000 clones, roughly 95% of which appear only once. The sample was naive CD8+ T cells sorted from blood. These receptors came from a woman between 25 and 40 years old in good health.

This sequence joins TRBV7-9 and TRBJ2-5; unclear D gene. The CDR3 has 10 amino acids. The germline V gene has CDR1 SEHNR and CDR2 FQNEAQ (reference sequence). The V and J ends lost 8 bases and 4 bases respectively, with 5 bases between them. The CDR3: CASGAETQYF. The CDR3 nucleotides are TGTGCCAGCGGAGCAGAGACCCAGTACTTC.

CDR3 protein: CATSEQGFPYEQYF. The CDR3 DNA is TGTGCCACCAGCGAACAGGGTTTCCCCTACGAGCAGTACTTC. The J gene is TRBJ2-7, the V gene TRBV15; tentatively, D is TRBD1 (6 bases). Trimming cost V 5 bases and J 2 bases, with 13 bases left between them. Germline values: CDR1 LNHNV, CDR2 YYDKDF (reference sequence). The CDR3 runs to 14 residues.

The genes are TRBV7-9 and TRBJ1-1, with 7 bases aligning to TRBD1. This CDR3 has 14 amino acids. The J segment lost 0 bases and the V segment lost 5 bases, leaving 3 bases of the junction unmatched. CDR1 and CDR2 (germline): SEHNR, FQNEAQ (reference sequence). DNA of the CDR3: TGTGCCAGCAGCACGACAGGGATGAACACTGAAGCTTTCTTT. Translated: CASSTTGMNTEAFF.

This sequence joins TRBV6-5 and TRBJ2-7, with 8 bases that match TRBD2. The CDR3 totals 14 residues. Germline assignment: CDR1 MNHEY and CDR2 SVGAGI. V shed 6 bases, J shed 6 bases, and the junction held 10 bases outside the gene matches. The CDR3 loop is CASSLGAGGREQYF. In nucleotides, the CDR3 is TGTGCCAGCAGCCTAGGGGCGGGGGGCCGCGAGCAGTACTTC.